This T cell receptor (beta chain) is drawn from a study of PD-1 blockade in classical Hodgkin lymphoma. For the study at large: On a schedule of every 2 weeks, patients received nivolumab 3 mg/kg intravenously. Findings and caveats of the study: Baseline TCR diversity was reportedly lower in newly diagnosed patients than in healthy donors. It was reported as lower still in relapsed/refractory patients. The study found that TCR diversity rose significantly by C4D1 in CD4+ but not CD8+ cells.

Each and every patient relapsed after autologous stem cell transplantation, and patients got differing brentuximab vedotin exposure. CDR3 length: 16 amino acids. Trimming took off 6 bases at V and 0 bases at J, with 15 bases between the two ends. Germline CDR1 is MRHNA and CDR2 is SNTAGT. Worth noting for this clone: Its antigen is unidentified.

The protocol was immunoSEQ multiplex PCR, while the TCRdb copy is restricted to in-frame clones and leaves out a portion. The sample consists of roughly 140,000 clones, about 78% of them appearing once. Here the sequenced sample was peripheral blood mononuclear cells (PBMCs), taken before the second cycle of nivolumab. This sequence originates from a human donor with classical Hodgkin lymphoma. The chain combines TRBV6-4 with TRBJ2-1, with D perhaps TRBD2 (7 bases). CDR3 nucleotides: TGTGCCAGCAGACCCAGGGGACTAAGCTCCTACAATGAGCAGTTCTTC. It codes for CASRPRGLSSYNEQFF.